Listed below are T cell receptor beta chains from one sample, sequenced in a study of cytomegalovirus exposure and HLA in healthy donors. Data came from immunoSEQ multiplex PCR; TCRdb stores just in-frame clones and leaves some out. The table lists some 74,000 clones, 93% of them singletons, with around 3.3% in the top ten. Specimen: PBMCs. These receptors came from a woman aged 30 to 39 in good health and CMV-seronegative. Each CDR3 is given with its conserved first and last residue. The D gene is left open where the match is weak. Clone sizes are given selectively: once, few, many, or a class where the clone is expanded.

j_call clone_size d_call v_call cdr3_nt cdr3_aa
TRBJ2-4 NA NA TRBV30 TGTGCCTGGAGCCAGGGGGGAGTCAAAAACATTCAGTACTTC CAWSQGGVKNIQYF
TRBJ2-1 NA TRBD2 TRBV18 TGTGCCAGCTCACCGGGTACTAGCGGGAGTCCCTACAATGAGCAGTTCTTC CASSPGTSGSPYNEQFF
TRBJ2-3 NA TRBD1 TRBV6-5 TGTGCCAGCAGTTACTGGCAGGACAGGAACACAGATACGCAGTATTTT CASSYWQDRNTDTQYF
TRBJ1-1 NA TRBD1 TRBV27 TGTGCCAGCAGTCCTCAGGGGGCCGCTGAAGCTTTCTTT CASSPQGAAEAFF
TRBJ2-6 NA NA TRBV7-2 TGTGCCAGCAGCTTATCCCTCTCTGGGGCCAACGTCCTGACTTTC CASSLSLSGANVLTF
TRBJ1-1 NA NA TRBV7-9 TGTGCCAGCAGCTTAGTTCCCCCGGGAGAAACTGAAGCTTTCTTT CASSLVPPGETEAFF
TRBJ1-3 NA NA TRBV9 TGTGCCAGCAGCCCGACGTCTAGCTCTGGAAACACCATATATTTT CASSPTSSSGNTIYF
TRBJ1-2 NA NA TRBV10-1 TGCGCCAGCAGCGACGAGGCTAACTATGGCTACACCTTC CASSDEANYGYTF
TRBJ1-1 NA TRBD1 TRBV9 TGTGCCAGCAGCCCAGGAGGGGGCGCGGGCACTGAAGCTTTCTTT CASSPGGGAGTEAFF
TRBJ1-5 NA TRBD1 TRBV19 TGTGCCAGTAGCACCCCAGGGGGCAGCAATCAGCCCCAGCATTTT CASSTPGGSNQPQHF
TRBJ1-1 NA NA TRBV5-1 TGCGCCAGCAGCTTGGGTGGCGGGACGGCTAACACTGAAGCTTTCTTT CASSLGGGTANTEAFF
TRBJ1-1 NA NA TRBV5-1 TGCGCCAGCAGCTTGGACAGATACACTGAAGCTTTCTTT CASSLDRYTEAFF
TRBJ2-1 NA TRBD2 TRBV6-5 TGTGCCAGCAGTTACCTGAGCGGGAGTTTCAATGAGCAGTTCTTC CASSYLSGSFNEQFF
TRBJ2-2 NA NA TRBV9 TGTGCCAGCAGCGACCGTCCGGGAGTGAACACCGGGGAGCTGTTTTTT CASSDRPGVNTGELFF
TRBJ1-5 NA NA TRBV4-1 TGCGCCAGCAGCCAAGAGGGCGAGCCCCAGCATTTT CASSQEGEPQHF
TRBJ2-3 NA TRBD2 TRBV5-1 TGCGCCAGCCGCCGGGGGGGGTCCACAGATACGCAGTATTTT CASRRGGSTDTQYF
TRBJ2-3 NA NA TRBV10-1 TGCGCCAGCAGTGAGTCGGGAGCAGATACGCAGTATTTT CASSESGADTQYF
TRBJ2-3 NA TRBD2 TRBV5-1 TGCGCCAGCAGCTTGGTCGGCGGGAGGGGGAGCACAGATACGCAGTATTTT CASSLVGGRGSTDTQYF
TRBJ2-1 once TRBD2 TRBV7-9 TGTGCCAGCAGCGCCCGCTTGGGTAGCGGGAGCCGAGGTGAGCAGTTCTTC CASSARLGSGSRGEQFF
TRBJ2-7 NA NA TRBV29-1 TGCAGCTCCCGGTACGAGCAGTACTTC CSSRYEQYF
TRBJ1-2 NA NA TRBV2 TGTGCCAGCAGGGGGGAGGAAGGTGGCTACACCTTC CASRGEEGGYTF
TRBJ1-6 NA NA TRBV15 TGTGCCACCAGCAGAGGCCGGGGTGCTAATTCACCCCTCCACTTT CATSRGRGANSPLHF
TRBJ1-2 NA TRBD1 TRBV5-1 TGCGCCAGCAGCTTGGGGACAGGGGTCGTTAACTATGGCTACACCTTC CASSLGTGVVNYGYTF
TRBJ1-2 NA NA TRBV19 TGTGCCAGTAGGGCAGGAAGTTTATATGGCTACACCTTC CASRAGSLYGYTF
TRBJ1-4 NA NA TRBV14 TGTGCCAGCAGCCAAGTGTTTAGCGGGGCAGCAACTAATGAAAAACTGTTTTTT CASSQVFSGAATNEKLFF
TRBJ2-3 NA TRBD2 TRBV9 TGTGCCAGCAGCGTCACCGGGGGGACTAGCGGGAGGCGGGGAGATACGCAGTATTTT CASSVTGGTSGRRGDTQYF
TRBJ1-1 once NA TRBV11-2 TGTGCCAGCAGCCTAACGCGGGGTAACACTGAAGCTTTCTTT CASSLTRGNTEAFF
TRBJ1-4 once TRBD1 TRBV15 TGTGCCACCAGCATGGAACAGGGGGGGGGTGAAAAACTGTTTTTT CATSMEQGGGEKLFF
TRBJ2-7 NA TRBD1 TRBV5-4 TGTGCCAGCAGCTTTGATGTGGTTCGGCAGGGGGCCTTAGGCGAGCAGTACTTC CASSFDVVRQGALGEQYF
TRBJ1-2 NA NA TRBV19 TGTGCCAGTAGTAAGGCGGTTTCATATGGCTACACCTTC CASSKAVSYGYTF
TRBJ2-5 NA NA TRBV6-5 TGTGCCAGCAGTTACGCAGGGGCCTACCAAGAGACCCAGTACTTC CASSYAGAYQETQYF
TRBJ2-7 NA TRBD2 TRBV30 TGTGCCTGGAACGCGGGAGTGTACGAGCAGTACTTC CAWNAGVYEQYF
TRBJ2-7 NA NA TRBV7-9 TGTGCCAGCAGCTTAGGGTTATCGGGCGAGCAGTACTTC CASSLGLSGEQYF
TRBJ1-1 NA TRBD1 TRBV7-2 TGTGCCAGCATCTTGGGACAGTTACACACTGAAGCTTTCTTT CASILGQLHTEAFF
TRBJ2-2 NA TRBD1 TRBV27 TGTGCCAGCAGTTACGGGGACAGGGTGGCCGGGGAGCTGTTTTTT CASSYGDRVAGELFF
TRBJ1-1 NA NA TRBV6-5 TGTGCCAGCAGTCCATCGAACACTGAAGCTTTCTTT CASSPSNTEAFF